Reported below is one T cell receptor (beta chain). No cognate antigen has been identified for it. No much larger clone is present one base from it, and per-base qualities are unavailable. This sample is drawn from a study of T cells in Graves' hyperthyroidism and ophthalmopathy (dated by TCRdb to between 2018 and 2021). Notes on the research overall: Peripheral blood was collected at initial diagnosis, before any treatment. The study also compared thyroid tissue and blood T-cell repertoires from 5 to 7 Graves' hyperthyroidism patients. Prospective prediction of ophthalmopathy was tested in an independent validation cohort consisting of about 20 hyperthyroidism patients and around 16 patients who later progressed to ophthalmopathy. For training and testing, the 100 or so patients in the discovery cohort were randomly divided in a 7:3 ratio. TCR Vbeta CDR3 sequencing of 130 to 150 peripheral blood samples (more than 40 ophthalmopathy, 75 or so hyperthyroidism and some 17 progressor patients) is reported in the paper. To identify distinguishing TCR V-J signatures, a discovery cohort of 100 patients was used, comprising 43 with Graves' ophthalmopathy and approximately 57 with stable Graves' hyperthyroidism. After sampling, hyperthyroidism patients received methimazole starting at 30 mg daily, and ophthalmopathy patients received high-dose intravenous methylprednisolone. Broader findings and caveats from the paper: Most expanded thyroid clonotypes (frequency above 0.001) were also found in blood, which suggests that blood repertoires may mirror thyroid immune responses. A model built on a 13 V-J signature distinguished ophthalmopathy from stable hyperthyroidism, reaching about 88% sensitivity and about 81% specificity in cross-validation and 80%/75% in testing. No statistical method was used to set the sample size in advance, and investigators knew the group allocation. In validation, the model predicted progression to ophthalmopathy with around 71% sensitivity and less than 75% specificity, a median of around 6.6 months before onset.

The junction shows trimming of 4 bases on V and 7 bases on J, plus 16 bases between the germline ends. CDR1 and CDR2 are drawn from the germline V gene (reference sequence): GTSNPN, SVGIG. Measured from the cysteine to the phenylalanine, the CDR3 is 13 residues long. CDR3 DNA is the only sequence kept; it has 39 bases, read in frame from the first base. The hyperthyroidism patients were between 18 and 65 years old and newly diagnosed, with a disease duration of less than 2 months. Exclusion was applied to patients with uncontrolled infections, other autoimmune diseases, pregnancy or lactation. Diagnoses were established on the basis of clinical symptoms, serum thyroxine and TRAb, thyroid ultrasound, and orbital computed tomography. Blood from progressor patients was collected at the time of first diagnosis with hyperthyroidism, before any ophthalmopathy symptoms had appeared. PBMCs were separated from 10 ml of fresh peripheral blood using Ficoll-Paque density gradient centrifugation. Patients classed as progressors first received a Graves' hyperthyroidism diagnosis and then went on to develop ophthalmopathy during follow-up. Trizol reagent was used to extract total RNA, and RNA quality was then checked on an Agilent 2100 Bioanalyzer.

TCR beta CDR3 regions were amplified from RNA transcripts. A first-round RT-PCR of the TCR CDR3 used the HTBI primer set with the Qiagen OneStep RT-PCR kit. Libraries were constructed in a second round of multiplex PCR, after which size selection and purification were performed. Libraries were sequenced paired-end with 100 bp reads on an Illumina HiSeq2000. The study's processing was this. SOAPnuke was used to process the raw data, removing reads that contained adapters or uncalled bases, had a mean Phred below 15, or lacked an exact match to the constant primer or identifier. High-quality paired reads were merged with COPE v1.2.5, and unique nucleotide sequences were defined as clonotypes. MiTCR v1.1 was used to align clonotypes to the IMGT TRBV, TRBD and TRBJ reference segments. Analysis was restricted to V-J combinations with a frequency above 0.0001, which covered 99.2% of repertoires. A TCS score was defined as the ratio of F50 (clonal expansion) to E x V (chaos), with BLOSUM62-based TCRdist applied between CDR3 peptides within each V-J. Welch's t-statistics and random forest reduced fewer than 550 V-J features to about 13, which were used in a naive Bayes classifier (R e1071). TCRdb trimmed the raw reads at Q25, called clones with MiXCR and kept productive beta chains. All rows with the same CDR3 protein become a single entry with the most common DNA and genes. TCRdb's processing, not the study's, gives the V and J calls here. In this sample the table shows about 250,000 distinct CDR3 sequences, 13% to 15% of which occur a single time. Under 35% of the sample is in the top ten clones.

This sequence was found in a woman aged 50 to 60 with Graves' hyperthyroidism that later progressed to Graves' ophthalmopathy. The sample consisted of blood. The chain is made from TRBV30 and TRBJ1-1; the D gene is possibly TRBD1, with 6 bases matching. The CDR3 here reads CAWNPPGQNEAFF. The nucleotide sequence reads TGTGCCTGGAATCCCCCAGGACAGAATGAAGCTTTCTTT.